One sample yielded the 15 T cell receptor beta chains listed below, sequenced in a study of early T cells in non-severe SARS-CoV-2 infection. TCRdb reprocessed the 5' RACE reads with MiXCR, giving one entry per CDR3 protein. The sample yields tens of thousands of distinct CDR3 sequences, over 4.5% seen once. What was sequenced was whole blood. The source is an adult who was a healthcare worker with PCR-confirmed SARS-CoV-2 infection or an uninfected control (not recorded which).

This clonotype occurred many times. The chain uses TRBV6-5 and TRBJ1-1, with 7 bases lining up with TRBD1. Per germline, CDR1 MNHEY and CDR2 SVGAGI. The CDR3 consists of 13 residues. Trimming took 5 bases from V and 4 from J; bases not matched to a gene: 4. CDR3 sequence (DNA): TGTGCCAGCAGTGTCCCAGGGGGCACTGAAGCTTTCTTT. Protein: CASSVPGGTEAFF.

This clonotype was picked up a small number of times. V is TRBV9 and J is TRBJ2-7; possibly TRBD1 or TRBD2 for D (6 bases each). V lost 3 bases to trimming and J lost 2 bases, with 9 bases between them. CDR3 length: 13 residues. The germline CDR1 and CDR2 sequences are SGDLS and YYNGEE. CDR3 DNA sequence: TGTGCCAGCAGCGGGGGGGCTACCTACGAGCAGTACTTC. Translation: CASSGGATYEQYF.

This clonotype showed up many times. The chain employs TRBV20-1 and TRBJ1-3, with 10 nucleotides matching TRBD1. Looked up from germline, CDR1 is DFQATT and CDR2 is SNEGSKA (reference sequence). V lost 6 bases and J lost 2; bases outside the gene matches: 4. The CDR3 extends over 14 amino acids. The CDR3 here is CSAFGTGAGNTIYF. In DNA, the CDR3 is TGCAGTGCGTTCGGGACAGGGGCTGGAAACACCATATATTTT.

This clonotype was seen only a few times. The gene calls are TRBV2 and TRBJ2-7; perhaps TRBD2 as D (5 bases). The CDR3 spans 13 residues. Germline loops: CDR1 SNHLY, CDR2 FYNNEI. Trimming pared 7 bases from V and 7 bases from J, leaving 17 bases between. The CDR3 coding sequence is TGTGCCAGCACTACGGGCCGGGAAGGGGAGCAGTACTTC. It codes for CASTTGREGEQYF.

The genes are TRBV29-1 and TRBJ2-7; 10 bases map to TRBD2. CDR1 is SQVTM and CDR2 is ANQGSEA in the germline V gene. Losses at the gene ends were 7 bases for V and 0 bases for J; bases not matched to a gene: 6. The CDR3 is made up of 14 amino acids. The CDR3 DNA reads as TGCAGCGCGGGAGGGACTAGCGCCTCCTACGAGCAGTACTTC. Translated, it gives CSAGGTSASYEQYF.

This clonotype came up many times. This chain links TRBV20-1 with TRBJ1-3; 9 bases map to TRBD1. Germline CDR1 DFQATT, CDR2 SNEGSKA (reference sequence). This CDR3 region has 12 residues. J was trimmed by 8 bases and V by 6 bases; bases with no gene match: 5. CDR3 residues: CSARDREYTIYF. The CDR3, as DNA: TGCAGTGCCAGGGACAGGGAATACACCATATATTTT.

This clonotype appeared many times. The chain recombines TRBV24-1 with TRBJ2-2, with D possibly matching TRBD2 (6 bases). The CDR3 is 12 residues long. Per the germline V gene, CDR1 is KGHDR and CDR2 is SFDVKD. V was pared by 5 bases and J by 6 bases, with 6 bases between. The CDR3 loop reads CATSGLAGELFF. The CDR3 DNA sequence: TGTGCCACCAGTGGACTAGCCGGGGAGCTGTTTTTT.

By frequency in the sample, this clonotype is medium-sized. V gene TRBV6-4 combines with J gene TRBJ2-3; 8 bases fit TRBD2. V gave up 4 bases and J gave up 2 bases; unmatched junction bases: 2. The CDR3 runs 14 residues. Germline V gene lookup returns CDR1 MRHNA and CDR2 SNTAGT. CDR3: CASSAGLDTDTQYF. CDR3 bases: TGTGCCAGCAGTGCGGGACTAGACACAGATACGCAGTATTTT.

This clonotype has at least ten counts. This chain connects TRBV20-1 to TRBJ2-5; no reliable D call. Germline V gene lookup returns CDR1 DFQATT and CDR2 SNEGSKA (reference sequence). The germline V and J ends were trimmed by 3 bases and 5 bases, with 13 bases remaining between them. This CDR3 is built from 13 residues. The CDR3 spells CSASLARRETQYF. CDR3 coding DNA: TGCAGTGCTAGTCTCGCGCGGCGGGAGACCCAGTACTTC.

This clonotype has only a few counts. The V gene is TRBV5-1, the J gene TRBJ2-3, with D possibly TRBD2 on 5 matching bases. The germline V and J ends were trimmed by 5 bases and 9 bases, with 10 bases remaining between them. The CDR3 consists of 11 residues. Per the germline V gene, CDR1 is SGHRS and CDR2 is YFSETQ. Here the CDR3 DNA reads TGCGCCAGCAGACTAGAGGTAACGCAGTATTTT. It yields the protein CASRLEVTQYF. The entire variable domain, with the rest obtained from reference TRBV5-1 and TRBJ2-3, is as follows: KAGVTQTPRYLIKTRGQQVTLSCSPISGHRSVSWYQQTPGQGLQFLFEYFSETQRNKGNFPGRFSGRQFSNSRSEMNVSTLELGDSALYLCASRLEVTQYFGPGTRLTVL.

This clonotype was recorded at least ten times. V usage is TRBV12-3 or TRBV12-4 and J usage is TRBJ2-5, with TRBD1 as a possible D gene (5 bases). Trimming stripped 3 bases from V and 4 bases from J, with 15 bases between. CDR3 length equals 15 residues. The CDR3 region is CASSFGQGAGETQYF. CDR3 in DNA: TGTGCCAGCAGTTTCGGGCAAGGGGCCGGAGAGACCCAGTACTTC.

Only a few counts were recorded for this clonotype. The rearrangement links TRBV7-2 to TRBJ2-3; 10 bases map to TRBD1. Germline CDR1 is SGHTA and CDR2 is FQGNSA. The trim removed 3 bases at V and 6 bases at J, leaving 3 bases unmatched. The CDR3 is 14 amino acids. CDR3 bases: TGTGCCAGCAGCTTCCGGGACAGGGGTGATACGCAGTATTTT. This codes for CASSFRDRGDTQYF.

This clonotype was counted between two and nine times. This chain links TRBV11-2 with TRBJ2-2; 11 bases match TRBD2. After removal of 4 bases from V and 5 bases from J, the junction contained 9 bases not matched to a gene. This CDR3 contains 17 residues. Looked up from germline, CDR1 is SGHAT and CDR2 is FQNNGV. The CDR3 here is CASSSISGRALTGELFF. As DNA, the CDR3 is TGTGCCAGCAGCTCGATTAGCGGGAGGGCGTTGACCGGGGAGCTGTTTTTT.

This clonotype occurred many times. The J gene is TRBJ2-3, the V gene TRBV18, with D possibly called TRBD1 or TRBD2 (6 bases each). V dropped 6 bases and J dropped 4 bases, with 20 bases sitting between them. Germline loops: CDR1 KGHSH, CDR2 LQKENI. The CDR3 length is 16 residues. The CDR3 DNA reads as TGTGCCAGCTCCCCAGTGGGACCCGGGGGCCCAGATACGCAGTATTTT. It is translated as CASSPVGPGGPDTQYF.

This clonotype was counted a few times. The chain joins TRBV20-1 to TRBJ2-1; tentative D call: TRBD2 (6 bases). CDR1 is DFQATT and CDR2 is SNEGSKA in the germline V gene (reference sequence). The CDR3 has 13 amino acids. This CDR3 reads CSGWGVAYNEQFF. In DNA form, the CDR3 reads TGCTCCGGTTGGGGGGTAGCCTACAATGAGCAGTTCTTC.